One sample yielded the 7 T cell receptor beta chains listed below, sequenced in a study of T cell changes during pregnancy in multiple sclerosis. TCRdb's copy holds only in-frame clones and misses some; the assay was immunoSEQ multiplex PCR. The sample has around 100,000 clones, 92% seen once; the top ten hold more than 1.5%. Sequencing used peripheral blood, obtained in the third trimester of pregnancy. All receptors come from a female donor with multiple sclerosis, enrolled in a pregnancy study.

V usage is TRBV29-1 and J usage is TRBJ2-7; TRBD2 is a possible D gene (5 bases). Germline CDR1 and CDR2: SQVTM and ANQGSEA. V was cut by 0 bases and J by 6 bases, with 12 bases left in between. CDR3 length equals 13 residues. In DNA, the CDR3 is TGCAGCGTTGAAGAGGAAGGAGGCTTCGAGCAGTACTTC. This encodes CSVEEEGGFEQYF.

The chain uses TRBV14 and TRBJ1-4; TRBD1 matches at 7 bases. The CDR3 sequence is 15 residues long. The V and J ends lost 5 bases and 4 bases, in that order; junction bases with no gene match: 7. Germline V CDR1 and CDR2: SGHDN, FVKESK. Here the CDR3 reads CASSYGTARNEKLFF. CDR3 DNA sequence: TGTGCCAGCAGCTACGGGACAGCCCGTAATGAAAAACTGTTTTTT. Combining the CDR3 with reference TRBV14 and TRBJ1-4 gives the whole variable domain EAGVTQFPSHSVIEKGQTVTLRCDPISGHDNLYWYRRVMGKEIKFLLHFVKESKQDESGMPNNRFLAERTGGTYSTLKVQPAELEDSGVYFCASSYGTARNEKLFFGSGTQLSVL.

The J gene is TRBJ2-5, the V gene TRBV2; 12 nucleotides match TRBD2. The CDR3 has 15 amino acids. CDR1 is SNHLY, CDR2 FYNNEI, per germline. V lost 5 bases, J lost 5 bases, and 6 bases stayed unmatched. CDR3 sequence (DNA): TGTGCCAGCAGTCCTAGCGGGGGGGCCTACGAGACCCAGTACTTC. Protein sequence: CASSPSGGAYETQYF.

The chain has TRBV21-1 and TRBJ2-6; the table's D call TRBD1 went unverified against the DNA. TRBV21-1 is recorded as a pseudogene. The CDR3 extends over 19 amino acids. The CDR3 is CASSKASALRGPGANVLTF. CDR3 sequence (DNA): TGTGCCAGCAGCAAAGCGTCCGCTTTGAGGGGGCCCGGGGCCAACGTCCTGACTTTC.

The chain has TRBV5-1 and TRBJ2-1; 7 bases map to TRBD2. Germline V gives CDR1 SGHRS, CDR2 YFSETQ. The J segment lost 0 bases and the V segment lost 4 bases, leaving 10 bases of the junction unmatched. The CDR3 loop spans 17 amino acids. The CDR3 DNA is TGCGCCAGCAGCCCCCGACCTAGCGGTAGCTCCTACAATGAGCAGTTCTTC. Amino acids: CASSPRPSGSSYNEQFF.

The gene calls are TRBV19 and TRBJ1-1; D is undetermined. Germline V gene lookup returns CDR1 LNHDA and CDR2 SQIVND (reference sequence). With 3 bases removed from V and 0 bases from J, the gap between germline ends came to 11 bases. CDR3 length equals 15 residues. As DNA, the CDR3 is TGTGCCAGTAGTATGGGAGGTGGTATGAACACTGAAGCTTTCTTT. Protein product: CASSMGGGMNTEAFF.

V and J are TRBV7-7 and TRBJ2-2; 13 bases fit TRBD2. The CDR3 has 18 residues. J gave up 2 bases and V 5 bases, and 8 bases lay outside the gene matches. CDR1 is SSHAT, CDR2 FNYEAQ, per germline (reference sequence). CDR3 bases: TGTGCCAGCAGCGCCCGACTAGCGGGGGGACCTAACACCGGGGAGCTGTTTTTT. Amino acid sequence: CASSARLAGGPNTGELFF.